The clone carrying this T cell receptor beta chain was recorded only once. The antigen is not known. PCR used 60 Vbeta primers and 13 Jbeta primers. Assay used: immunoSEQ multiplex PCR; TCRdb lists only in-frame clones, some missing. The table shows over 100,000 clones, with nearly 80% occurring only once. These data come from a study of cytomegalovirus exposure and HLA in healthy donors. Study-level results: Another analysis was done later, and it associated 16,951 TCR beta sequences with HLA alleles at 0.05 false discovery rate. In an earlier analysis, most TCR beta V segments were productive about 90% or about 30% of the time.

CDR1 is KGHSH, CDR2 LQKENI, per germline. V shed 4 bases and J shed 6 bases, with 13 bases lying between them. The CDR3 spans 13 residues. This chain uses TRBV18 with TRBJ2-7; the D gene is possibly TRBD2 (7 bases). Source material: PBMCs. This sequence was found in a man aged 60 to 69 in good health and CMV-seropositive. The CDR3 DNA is TGTGCCAGCTCACGATACAGGGAGGGCGAGCAGTACTTC. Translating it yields CASSRYREGEQYF.